This entry lists 7 T cell receptor beta chains sequenced from one sample in a study of T-cell memory formation after mild COVID-19. MiXCR, run by TCRdb on the 5' RACE reads, gives a single entry per CDR3 protein. The sample yields roughly 100,000 distinct CDR3 sequences, approximately 15% seen once. Input material: PBMCs or a T cell subset sorted from them (not recorded which). The receptors originated from an adult woman who had mild COVID-19 (a few samples of this study predate the infection). Cell type and time point are not known.

This clonotype was counted a few times. CDR3 DNA: TGTGCCAGCAGCCCCGGACAGGGGCCCTACAATGAGCAGTTCTTC. This gives the protein CASSPGQGPYNEQFF. This chain links TRBV5-5 with TRBJ2-1, with 9 nucleotides matching TRBD1. This CDR3 has 15 amino acids. Germline loops: CDR1 SGHKS, CDR2 YYEKEE (reference sequence). V shed 4 bases and J 2 bases; nucleotides not matched to a gene: 4.

This clonotype was found a few times. The rearrangement uses TRBV4-3 and TRBJ2-1; maybe TRBD2 (5 bases). Germline assignment: CDR1 LGHNA and CDR2 YSLEER. Trimming removed 0 bases from V and 1 base from J, with 7 bases in between. This CDR3 has 15 residues. CDR3 DNA sequence: TGCGCCAGCAGCCAAGAGGGAGAGTCCTACAATGAGCAGTTCTTC. Protein sequence: CASSQEGESYNEQFF.

The chain combines TRBV27 with TRBJ2-1, with D perhaps being TRBD1 or TRBD2 (5 bases each). Trimming cost V 6 bases and J 8 bases, with 17 bases left between them. CDR3 size: 14 residues. Germline V gene data show CDR1 as MNHEY and CDR2 as SMNVEV (reference sequence). CDR3 residues: CASSWAGRVDEQFF. The DNA for the CDR3 is TGTGCCAGCAGCTGGGCGGGCAGGGTCGATGAGCAGTTCTTC.

This clonotype was observed many times. The V gene is TRBV5-1, the J gene TRBJ2-5; D perhaps matches TRBD2 (5 bases). V dropped 4 bases and J dropped 5 bases, with 15 bases sitting between them. This CDR3 spans 14 amino acids. CDR1 SGHRS and CDR2 YFSETQ come from the germline V gene. The CDR3 region is CASSPGLGGETQYF. CDR3 nucleotide sequence: TGCGCCAGCAGCCCGGGGTTAGGCGGGGAGACCCAGTACTTC.

The genes are TRBV2 and TRBJ2-2; unclear D gene. Trimming removed 3 bases from V and 1 base from J, with 6 bases in between. The CDR3 has 14 amino acids. Germline V gene sequence: CDR1 SNHLY, CDR2 FYNNEI. The CDR3 protein is CASSDLENTGELFF. The CDR3 DNA is TGTGCCAGCAGTGATTTAGAGAACACCGGGGAGCTGTTTTTT.

The sample holds a few counts of this clonotype. The chain uses TRBV20-1 and TRBJ2-7, with D perhaps matching TRBD1 (6 bases). Germline V lookup: CDR1 DFQATT, CDR2 SNEGSKA (reference sequence). Trimming shortened V by 3 bases and J by 6 bases, and 12 bases separated the two germline ends. The CDR3 totals 12 residues. In DNA, the CDR3 is TGCAGTGCTAGTAGTGTAGGGGGCGAGCAGTACTTC. Translation gives CSASSVGGEQYF.

Details on this clonotype: One junction end does not reproduce the germline sequence, and a read error may be involved. The V call is TRBV2, the J call TRBJ1-1; D possibly corresponds to TRBD1 (6 bases). Germline loops: CDR1 SNHLY, CDR2 FYNNEI. This CDR3 is built from 15 residues. CDR3 nucleotides: TGTGGCAGCGGGGGCAAATTATCACCGAACACTGAAGCTTTCTTT. Translating gives CGSGGKLSPNTEAFF.